The 2 T cell receptor delta chains presented below share a single source sample, sequenced in a study of human gamma delta and Vdelta1 T cells (dated 2018 in TCRdb). Library prep was done by PCR. The instrument given in TCRdb is Illumina MiSeq. After TCRdb called clones again from the public reads with CATT, rows with identical DNA were merged. The sample contains about 14,000 delta-chain clones, about half of them found a single time. The top ten constitute over 1.2% of the sample. These receptors have no identified antigens. What was sequenced was Vdelta1 gamma-delta T cells from blood grown in culture (DOT cells). Per the publication, the cell subset or site label means: Delta One T cells, in vitro expanded/differentiated Vd1+ gamma-delta T cells. The receptors derive from a human donor in good health.

This clone is judged medium-sized (0.01 to 0.1%). This sequence joins TRDV1 and TRDJ1; 8 bases are a match to TRDD3. V shed 4 bases, J shed 4 bases, and the junction held 17 bases outside the gene matches. This CDR3 has 18 residues. Germline CDR1 is TSWWSYY and CDR2 is QGS. The CDR3 DNA is TGTGCTCTTGGGGGGCCCCTTCTTCAAGTGGGATACGTCGATAAACTCATCTTT. It encodes CALGGPLLQVGYVDKLIF.

This rearrangement joins TRDV1 to TRDJ1; 10 nucleotides match TRDD3. Looked up from germline, CDR1 is TSWWSYY and CDR2 is QGS. The CDR3 spans 24 residues. Trimming at V came to 3 bases and at J to 0 bases, leaving 28 bases not matched to a gene. In nucleotides, the CDR3 is TGTGCTCTTGGGGACCCGACAAAAATCCTTCGGGGGATACGCCGACCTAAGTACACCGATAAACTCATCTTT. Protein sequence: CALGDPTKILRGIRRPKYTDKLIF.